Following are 13 T cell receptor beta chains from one sample sequenced in a study of T cells after yellow fever vaccination. One entry per CDR3 protein results from TCRdb running MiXCR on the 5' RACE reads. The sample yields 610,000 or so distinct CDR3 sequences, roughly 12% seen once. Specimen: PBMCs, collected on the day of the yellow fever booster vaccination. The receptors derive from a man younger than 45 who received the YFV17D yellow fever vaccine.

This clonotype was seen a handful of times. The chain carries TRBV7-2 and TRBJ1-5; D is uncertain. V shed 2 bases and J shed 8 bases, with 10 bases lying between them. Germline V CDR1 and CDR2: SGHTA, FQGNSA. CDR3 length: 13 amino acids. The CDR3 DNA sequence: TGTGCCAGCAGCTTAAGCCTGGGAGAGCCCCAGCATTTT. It encodes CASSLSLGEPQHF.

This clonotype was detected only a few times. This chain joins TRBV30 and TRBJ2-7; tentative D call: TRBD1 (6 bases). The CDR3 spans 15 residues. Looked up from germline, CDR1 is GTSNPN and CDR2 is SVGIG (reference sequence). V was clipped by 2 bases and J by 6 bases, with 20 bases between them. CDR3 coding DNA: TGTGCCTGGAGTAGTAGCAGGGGAATGAACTCCGAGCAGTACTTC. Translating it yields CAWSSSRGMNSEQYF.

This clonotype was counted only a few times. The chain combines TRBV5-1 with TRBJ2-1, with D unclear. V gave up 4 bases and J gave up 1 base, with 15 bases separating them. The V gene's germline CDR1 is SGHRS and CDR2 YFSETQ. The CDR3 runs to 16 residues. CDR3 DNA: TGCGCCAGCAGCACCGACCGCGTCTCATCCTACAATGAGCAGTTCTTC. This gives the protein CASSTDRVSSYNEQFF.

This chain uses TRBV3-1 with TRBJ2-1, with 7 bases aligning to TRBD2. This CDR3 has 14 residues. The V gene's germline CDR1 is LGHDT and CDR2 YNNKEL (reference sequence). After removal of 6 bases from V and 1 base from J, the junction contained 3 bases not matched to a gene. CDR3 nucleotide sequence: TGTGCCAGCAGGAGTAGCGGGTCCTACAATGAGCAGTTCTTC. Its translation is CASRSSGSYNEQFF.

The rearrangement joins TRBV7-2 to TRBJ2-7, with D unclear. V lost 2 bases and J 2 bases, leaving 13 bases between the germline ends. This CDR3 contains 15 residues. Germline V gives CDR1 SGHTA, CDR2 FQGNSA. As DNA, the CDR3 is TGTGCCAGCAGCTTATCCCAGTTGACCCCCTACGAGCAGTACTTC. Its translation: CASSLSQLTPYEQYF.

This clonotype has more than one count but fewer than ten. The chain uses TRBV7-8 and TRBJ2-5; TRBD1 matches at 8 bases. CDR3 length equals 14 residues. The V gene end was trimmed by 2 bases and the J gene end by 3 bases; junction bases not matched to a gene: 2. Germline V gives CDR1 SGHVS, CDR2 FQNEAQ. Written as DNA, the CDR3 is TGTGCCAGCAGCTTATCACAGGGGGAAGAGACCCAGTACTTC. Protein sequence: CASSLSQGEETQYF.

This clonotype has a handful of counts. V is TRBV29-1 and J is TRBJ2-2; 8 bases map to TRBD2. Germline trimming cut 6 bases from V and 7 bases from J; bases unmatched to any gene: 10. CDR3 size: 14 residues. CDR1 and CDR2 from the germline V gene are SQVTM and ANQGSEA. CDR3 DNA: TGCAGCGTGGACTTTAGCGGGATGGGCGGGGAGCTGTTTTTT. This sequence encodes CSVDFSGMGGELFF.

CDR3 region: CASRRYGALAGEGELFF. The CDR3 DNA is TGTGCCAGCAGACGCTACGGTGCACTAGCGGGAGAGGGGGAGCTGTTTTTT. This chain joins TRBV6-1 and TRBJ2-2; 11 bases line up with TRBD2. This CDR3 has 17 residues. J was trimmed by 8 bases and V by 6 bases; bases with no gene match: 14. Germline lookup yields CDR1 MNHNS and CDR2 SASEGT.

This clonotype was seen a few times. The chain has TRBV7-4 and TRBJ2-5; D perhaps matches TRBD1 (6 bases). V lost 3 bases and J 3 bases, leaving 38 bases between the germline ends. This CDR3 is 23 amino acids long. Germline V gene data show CDR1 as SGHVT and CDR2 as SQSDAQ. CDR3 amino acids: CASSFLVQGGGFSRGTIKETQYF. The CDR3 nucleotides are TGTGCCAGCAGCTTCCTAGTACAGGGCGGCGGATTCTCCCGCGGTACCATTAAAGAGACCCAGTACTTC.

This chain uses TRBV24-1 with TRBJ2-7, with a tentative D call TRBD2 (6 bases). The germline gives CDR1 KGHDR, CDR2 SFDVKD. V was trimmed by 8 bases and J by 1 base, leaving 14 bases between them. This CDR3 region has 14 residues. The CDR3 region has the DNA TGTGCCACCATGCGCGGGGACGGATCCTACGAGCAGTACTTC. Amino acids: CATMRGDGSYEQYF.

This clonotype has only a few counts. The CDR3: CASSPTGIYSGNTIYF. CDR3 bases: TGTGCCAGCAGCCCTACAGGGATTTACTCTGGAAACACCATATATTTT. J is TRBJ1-3 and V is TRBV2, with D perhaps matching TRBD1 (6 bases). The V gene's germline CDR1 is SNHLY and CDR2 FYNNEI. This CDR3 has 16 amino acids. Trimming pared 6 bases from V and 0 bases from J, leaving 15 bases between. Based on the CDR3 plus reference TRBV2 and TRBJ1-3, the full variable domain is EPEVTQTPSHQVTQMGQEVILRCVPISNHLYFYWYRQILGQKVEFLVSFYNNEISEKSEIFDDQFSVERPDGSNFTLKIRSTKLEDSAMYFCASSPTGIYSGNTIYFGEGSWLTVV.

This clonotype was seen ten or more times. The chain links TRBV5-1 to TRBJ1-6; TRBD1 might be the D (6 bases). With 3 bases removed from V and 8 bases from J, the gap between germline ends came to 18 bases. The CDR3 is 16 residues long. Per the germline V gene, CDR1 is SGHRS and CDR2 is YFSETQ. The CDR3: CASSWDSQGIDSPLHF. The CDR3 bases are TGCGCCAGCAGCTGGGACTCTCAGGGGATCGATTCACCCCTCCACTTT.

The chain couples TRBV27 to TRBJ2-1; D is unclear. The germline CDR1 and CDR2 sequences are MNHEY and SMNVEV (reference sequence). The CDR3 runs 13 residues. V was trimmed by 7 bases and J by 5 bases, leaving 12 bases between them. The CDR3 loop reads CASKWKGNNEQFF. CDR3 in DNA: TGTGCCAGCAAGTGGAAGGGAAACAATGAGCAGTTCTTC.